This T cell receptor (beta chain) comes out of a study of blood T cells in healthy people across ages. Overall study context: Capture by template switching was about one barcoded beta molecule per two T cells.

Using a J-beta primer mix together with a sample-barcoded 5' primer, a second PCR was run for about 6 to 11 cycles. One entry per CDR3 protein results from TCRdb running MiXCR on the 5' RACE reads. Of over 600,000 distinct CDR3 sequences in the sample, about 47% are singletons; the top ten hold 15% to 20%. V lost 4 bases, J lost 0 bases, and 2 bases stayed unmatched. The CDR3 has 16 residues. The chain joins TRBV12-3 or TRBV12-4 to TRBJ2-5; TRBD2 aligns across 13 bases. This receptor was taken from a man older than 75 in good health. Sequenced sample: blood. CDR3 DNA sequence: TGTGCCAGCAGTTCCGGGACTAGCGGGGACCAAGAGACCCAGTACTTC. As protein: CASSSGTSGDQETQYF.